The T cell receptor beta chain described here comes from a study of T cell responses to AZD1222 COVID-19 vaccine. About this clone itself: The antigen is not known.

Deletions cut 5 bases from V and 8 bases from J, with 18 bases between. This CDR3 has 15 amino acids. The germline gives CDR1 SGHNT, CDR2 YENEEA. Study conclusions and caveats: The study reported that nearly half of spike-specific TCRs target unmutated variant regions. A rise in Spike-specific TCR breadth and depth followed two AZD1222 doses.

Using immunoSEQ multiplex PCR, the repertoire was profiled, and TCRdb retains in-frame clones only, with some absent. In the table there are about 89,000 clones, about 86% of which are singletons. The origin of this receptor is an adult who received the AZD1222 COVID-19 vaccine. The rearrangement uses TRBV11-3 and TRBJ1-4, with D possibly TRBD1 on 6 matching bases. The specimen comprised peripheral blood, sampled 28 days after the second AZD1222 dose. CDR3 DNA sequence: TGTGCCAGCAGCCGAGGGGGAGCGGCCAACGAAAAACTGTTTTTT. The encoded protein is CASSRGGAANEKLFF.